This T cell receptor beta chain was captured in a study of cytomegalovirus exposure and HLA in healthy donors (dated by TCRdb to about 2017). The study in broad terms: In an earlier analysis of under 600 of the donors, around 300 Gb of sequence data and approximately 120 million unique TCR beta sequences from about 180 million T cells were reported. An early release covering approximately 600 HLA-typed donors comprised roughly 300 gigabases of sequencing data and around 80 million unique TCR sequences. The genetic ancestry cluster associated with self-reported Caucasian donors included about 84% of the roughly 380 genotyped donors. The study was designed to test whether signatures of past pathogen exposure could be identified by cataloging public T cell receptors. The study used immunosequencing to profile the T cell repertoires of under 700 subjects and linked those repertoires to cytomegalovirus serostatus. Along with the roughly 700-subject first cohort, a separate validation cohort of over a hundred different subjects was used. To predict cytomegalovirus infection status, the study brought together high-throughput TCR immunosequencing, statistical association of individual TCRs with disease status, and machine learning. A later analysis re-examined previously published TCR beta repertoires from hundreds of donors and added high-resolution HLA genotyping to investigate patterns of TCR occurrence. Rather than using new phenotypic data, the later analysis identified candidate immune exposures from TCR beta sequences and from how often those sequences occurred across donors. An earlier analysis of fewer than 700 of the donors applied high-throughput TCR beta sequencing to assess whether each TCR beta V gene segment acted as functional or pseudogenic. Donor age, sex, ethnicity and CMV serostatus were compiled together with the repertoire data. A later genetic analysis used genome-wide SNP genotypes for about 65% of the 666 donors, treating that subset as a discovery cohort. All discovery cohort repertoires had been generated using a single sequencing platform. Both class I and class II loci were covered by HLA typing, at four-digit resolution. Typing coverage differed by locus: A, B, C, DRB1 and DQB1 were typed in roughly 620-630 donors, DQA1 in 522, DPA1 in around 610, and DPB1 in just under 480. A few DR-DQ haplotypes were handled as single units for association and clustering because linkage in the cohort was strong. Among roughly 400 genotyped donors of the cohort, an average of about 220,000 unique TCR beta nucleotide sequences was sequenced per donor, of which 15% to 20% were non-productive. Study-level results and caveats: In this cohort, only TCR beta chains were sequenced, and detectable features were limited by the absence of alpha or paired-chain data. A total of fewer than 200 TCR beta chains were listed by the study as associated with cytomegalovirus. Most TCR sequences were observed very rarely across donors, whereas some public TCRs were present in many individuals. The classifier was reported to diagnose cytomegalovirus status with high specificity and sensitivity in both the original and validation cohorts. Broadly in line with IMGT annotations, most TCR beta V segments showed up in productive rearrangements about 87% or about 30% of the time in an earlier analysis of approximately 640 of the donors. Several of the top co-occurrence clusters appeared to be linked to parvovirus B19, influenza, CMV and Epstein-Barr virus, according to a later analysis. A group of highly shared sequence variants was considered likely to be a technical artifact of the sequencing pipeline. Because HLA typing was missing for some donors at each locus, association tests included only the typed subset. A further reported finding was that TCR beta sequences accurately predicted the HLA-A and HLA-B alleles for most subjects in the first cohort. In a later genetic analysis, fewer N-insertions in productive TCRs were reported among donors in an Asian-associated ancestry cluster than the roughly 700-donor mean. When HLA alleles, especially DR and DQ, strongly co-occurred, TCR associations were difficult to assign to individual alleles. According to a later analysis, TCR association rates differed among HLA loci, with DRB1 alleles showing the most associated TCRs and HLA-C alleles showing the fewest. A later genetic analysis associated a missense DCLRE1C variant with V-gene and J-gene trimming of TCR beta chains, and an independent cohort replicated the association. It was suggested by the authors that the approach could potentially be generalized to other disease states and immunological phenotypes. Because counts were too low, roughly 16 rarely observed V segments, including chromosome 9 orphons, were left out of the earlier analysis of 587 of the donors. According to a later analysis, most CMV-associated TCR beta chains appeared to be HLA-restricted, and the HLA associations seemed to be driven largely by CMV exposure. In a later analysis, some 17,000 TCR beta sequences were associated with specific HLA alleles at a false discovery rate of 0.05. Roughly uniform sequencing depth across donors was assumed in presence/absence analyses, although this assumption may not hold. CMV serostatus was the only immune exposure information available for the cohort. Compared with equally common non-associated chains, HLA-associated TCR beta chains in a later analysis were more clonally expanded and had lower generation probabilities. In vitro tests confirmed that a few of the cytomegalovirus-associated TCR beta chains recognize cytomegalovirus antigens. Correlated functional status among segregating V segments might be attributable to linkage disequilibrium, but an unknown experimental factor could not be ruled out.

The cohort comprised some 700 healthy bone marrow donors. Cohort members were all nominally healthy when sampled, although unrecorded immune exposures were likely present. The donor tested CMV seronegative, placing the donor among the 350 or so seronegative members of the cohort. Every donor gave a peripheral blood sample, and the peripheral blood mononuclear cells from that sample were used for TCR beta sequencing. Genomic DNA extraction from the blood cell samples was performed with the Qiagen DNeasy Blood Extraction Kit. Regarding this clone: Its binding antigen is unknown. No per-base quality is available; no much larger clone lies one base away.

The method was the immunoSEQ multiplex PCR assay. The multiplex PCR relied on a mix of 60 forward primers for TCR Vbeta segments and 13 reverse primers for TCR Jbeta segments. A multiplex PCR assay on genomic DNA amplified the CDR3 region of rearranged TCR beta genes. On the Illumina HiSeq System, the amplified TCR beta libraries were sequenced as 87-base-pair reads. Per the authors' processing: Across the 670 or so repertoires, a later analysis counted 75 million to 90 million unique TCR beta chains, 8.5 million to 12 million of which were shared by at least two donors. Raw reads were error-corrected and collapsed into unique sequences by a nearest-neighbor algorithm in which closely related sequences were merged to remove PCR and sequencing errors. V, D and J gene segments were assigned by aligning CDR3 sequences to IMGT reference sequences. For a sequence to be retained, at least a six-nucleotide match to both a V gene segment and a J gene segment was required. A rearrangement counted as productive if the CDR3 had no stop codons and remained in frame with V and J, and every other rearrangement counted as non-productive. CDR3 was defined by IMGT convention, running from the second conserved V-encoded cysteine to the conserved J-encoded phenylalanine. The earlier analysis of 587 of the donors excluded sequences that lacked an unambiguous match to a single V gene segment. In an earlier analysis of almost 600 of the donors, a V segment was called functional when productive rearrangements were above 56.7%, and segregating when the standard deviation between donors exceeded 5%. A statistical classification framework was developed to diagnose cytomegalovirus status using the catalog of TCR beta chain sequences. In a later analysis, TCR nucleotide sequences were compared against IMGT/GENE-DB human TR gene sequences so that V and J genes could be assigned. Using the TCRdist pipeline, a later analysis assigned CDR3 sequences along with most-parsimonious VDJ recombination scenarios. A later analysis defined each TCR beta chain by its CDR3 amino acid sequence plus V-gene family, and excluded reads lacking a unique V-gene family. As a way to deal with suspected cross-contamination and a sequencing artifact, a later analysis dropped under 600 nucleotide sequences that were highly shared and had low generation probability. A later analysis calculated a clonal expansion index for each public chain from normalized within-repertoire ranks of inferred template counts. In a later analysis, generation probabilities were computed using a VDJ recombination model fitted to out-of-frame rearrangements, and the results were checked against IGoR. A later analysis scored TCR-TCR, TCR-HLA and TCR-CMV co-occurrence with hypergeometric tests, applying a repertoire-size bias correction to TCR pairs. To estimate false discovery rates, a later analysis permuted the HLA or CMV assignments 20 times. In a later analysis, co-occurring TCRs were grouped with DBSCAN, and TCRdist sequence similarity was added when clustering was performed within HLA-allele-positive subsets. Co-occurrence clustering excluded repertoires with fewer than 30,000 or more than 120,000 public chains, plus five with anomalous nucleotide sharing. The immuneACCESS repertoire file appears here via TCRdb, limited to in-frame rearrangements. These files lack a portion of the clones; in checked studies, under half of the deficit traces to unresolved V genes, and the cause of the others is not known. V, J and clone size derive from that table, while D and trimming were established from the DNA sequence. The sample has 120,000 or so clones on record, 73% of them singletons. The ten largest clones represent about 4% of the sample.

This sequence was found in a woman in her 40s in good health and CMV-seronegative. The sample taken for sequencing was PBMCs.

The nucleotide sequence reads as follows: TGTGCCAGCAGGAGGGACTCCGGGGAGCTGTTTTTT. Its protein reads: CASRRDSGELFF. The sequence links TRBV5-4 to TRBJ2-2; matching of 6 bases hints at TRBD2 as the D gene. Looking up the germline V gene (reference sequence) yields CDR1 SGHNT and CDR2 YYREEE. Between the V and J ends, shortened by 5 bases and 6 bases respectively, the junction contains 8 bases. The CDR3 sequence holds 12 residues, the cysteine and phenylalanine included. Only the CDR3 DNA stays, 36 bases, in frame from base 1.